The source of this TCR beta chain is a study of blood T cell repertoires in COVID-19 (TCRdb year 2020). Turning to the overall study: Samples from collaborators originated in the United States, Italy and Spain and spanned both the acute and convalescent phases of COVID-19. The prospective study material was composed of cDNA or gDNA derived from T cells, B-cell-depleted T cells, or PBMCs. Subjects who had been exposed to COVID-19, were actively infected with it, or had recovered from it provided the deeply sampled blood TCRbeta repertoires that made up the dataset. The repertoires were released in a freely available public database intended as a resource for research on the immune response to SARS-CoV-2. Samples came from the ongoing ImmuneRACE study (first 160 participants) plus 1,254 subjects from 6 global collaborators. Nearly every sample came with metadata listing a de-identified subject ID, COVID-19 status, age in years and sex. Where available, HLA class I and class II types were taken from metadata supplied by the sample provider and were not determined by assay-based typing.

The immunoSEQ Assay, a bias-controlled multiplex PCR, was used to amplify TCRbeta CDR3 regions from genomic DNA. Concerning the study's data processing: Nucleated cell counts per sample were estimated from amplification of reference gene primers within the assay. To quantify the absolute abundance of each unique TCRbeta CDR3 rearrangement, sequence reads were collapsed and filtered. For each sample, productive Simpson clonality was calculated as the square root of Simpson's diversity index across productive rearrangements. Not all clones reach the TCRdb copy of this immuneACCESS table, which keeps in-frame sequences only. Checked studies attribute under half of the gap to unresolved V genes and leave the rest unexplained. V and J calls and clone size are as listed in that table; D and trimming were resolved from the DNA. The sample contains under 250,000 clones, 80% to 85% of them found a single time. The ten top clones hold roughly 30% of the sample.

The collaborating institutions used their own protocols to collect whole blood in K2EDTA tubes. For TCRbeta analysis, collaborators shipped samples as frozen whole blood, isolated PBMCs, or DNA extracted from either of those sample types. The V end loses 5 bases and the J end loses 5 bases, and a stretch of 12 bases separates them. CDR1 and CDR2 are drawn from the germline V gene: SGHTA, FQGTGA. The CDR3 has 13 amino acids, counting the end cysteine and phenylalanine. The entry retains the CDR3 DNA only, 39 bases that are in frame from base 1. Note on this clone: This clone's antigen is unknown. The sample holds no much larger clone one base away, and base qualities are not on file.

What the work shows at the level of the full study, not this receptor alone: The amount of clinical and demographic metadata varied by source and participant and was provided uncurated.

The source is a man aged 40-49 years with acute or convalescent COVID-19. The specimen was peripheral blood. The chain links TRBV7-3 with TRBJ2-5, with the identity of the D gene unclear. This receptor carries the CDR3 CASSPQVGETQYF. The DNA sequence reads TGTGCCAGCAGCCCGCAAGTCGGGGAGACCCAGTACTTC. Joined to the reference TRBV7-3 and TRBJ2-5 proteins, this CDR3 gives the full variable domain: GAGVSQTPSNKVTEKGKYVELRCDPISGHTALYWYRQSLGQGPEFLIYFQGTGAADDSGLPNDRFFAVRPEGSVSTLKIQRTERGDSAVYLCASSPQVGETQYFGPGTRLLVL.